Listed below are T cell receptor beta chains from one sample, sequenced in a study of T cell changes during pregnancy in multiple sclerosis. Only in-frame clones appear in the TCRdb table, and some are missing; sequencing was by immunoSEQ multiplex PCR. In the table there are some 110,000 clones, about 90% of which are singletons. The specimen was peripheral blood, collected in the third trimester of pregnancy. These TCRs come from a female donor with multiple sclerosis, enrolled in a pregnancy study. The CDR3 runs from the conserved cysteine through the conserved F or W. A D gene is named only where the DNA matches it firmly. Size is stated for part of the rows, as once, few or many counts, or as a class when the clone is expanded.

>NA|TRBV7-6|NA|TRBJ2-3
CASSSGMDTQYF
TGTGCCAGCAGCTCCGGGATGGATACGCAGTATTTT
>NA|TRBV5-4|TRBD1|TRBJ2-2
CASSSGTANTGELFF
TGTGCCAGCAGCTCCGGGACAGCGAACACCGGGGAGCTGTTTTTT
>NA|TRBV30|NA|TRBJ2-3
CAWSKGADTQYF
TGTGCCTGGAGTAAGGGAGCAGATACGCAGTATTTT
>NA|TRBV7-6|TRBD2|TRBJ2-7
CASSGRGEGPSSYEQYF
TGTGCCAGCAGCGGAAGAGGGGAGGGGCCTAGTTCTTACGAGCAGTACTTC
>NA|TRBV5-1|TRBD1|TRBJ2-7
CASSPAHDRADYEQYF
TGCGCCAGCAGCCCCGCCCATGACAGGGCCGATTACGAGCAGTACTTC
>NA|TRBV28|TRBD1|TRBJ2-1
CASSPILGTGRFDEQFF
TGTGCCAGCAGCCCGATCTTAGGGACAGGGCGATTCGATGAGCAGTTCTTC
>NA|TRBV6-5|TRBD1|TRBJ1-4
CASRSTGVNEKLFF
TGTGCCAGCAGATCCACAGGGGTTAATGAAAAACTGTTTTTT
>NA|TRBV19|NA|TRBJ1-5
CASSITGRSNQPQHF
TGTGCCAGTAGTATAACAGGGAGAAGCAATCAGCCCCAGCATTTT
>NA|TRBV28|TRBD2|TRBJ2-7
CASRPPGLGEQYF
TGTGCCAGCAGGCCACCGGGACTAGGCGAGCAGTACTTC
>NA|TRBV9|TRBD2|TRBJ2-1
CASSVGGRSYNEQFF
TGTGCCAGCAGCGTAGGCGGGAGATCCTACAATGAGCAGTTCTTC
>NA|TRBV5-1|NA|TRBJ2-5
CASSLVGTQYF
TGCGCCAGCAGCTTGGTCGGGACCCAGTACTTC
>once|TRBV19|TRBD2|TRBJ2-7
CASNPSGSGREQYF
TGTGCCAGTAACCCTAGCGGGAGCGGCCGCGAGCAGTACTTC
>NA|TRBV9|NA|TRBJ1-1
CASSVGAGVGDTEAFF
TGTGCCAGCAGCGTAGGGGCAGGGGTCGGGGACACTGAAGCTTTCTTT
>NA|TRBV5-1|NA|TRBJ2-7
CASSLLGPNDEQYF
TGCGCCAGCAGCTTGTTGGGCCCCAATGACGAGCAGTACTTC
>NA|TRBV12-2|NA|TRBJ2-5
CASRLREETQYF
TGTGCAAGTCGCTTGAGAGAAGAGACCCAGTACTTC
>few|TRBV19|NA|TRBJ1-5
CASSTTGTGQPQHF
TGTGCCAGTAGTACAACAGGGACGGGCCAGCCCCAGCATTTT
>once|TRBV7-2|TRBD1|TRBJ1-2
CASSLRAGQFIANYGYTF
TGTGCCAGCAGCTTACGCGCGGGACAGTTTATCGCTAACTATGGCTACACCTTC
>NA|TRBV19|TRBD1|TRBJ1-1
CASTSSPTGTGISEAFF
TGTGCCAGTACCAGTTCCCCCACCGGGACAGGGATCTCTGAAGCTTTCTTT
>once|TRBV28|NA|TRBJ1-2
CASSLDSGTYGYTF
TGTGCCAGCAGTTTGGACAGCGGAACTTATGGCTACACCTTC
>NA|TRBV27|TRBD2|TRBJ2-1
CASTSGRARDEQFF
TGTGCCAGCACCAGCGGGAGGGCCAGGGATGAGCAGTTCTTC
>once|TRBV30|TRBD1|TRBJ2-7
CAWSVRDRGLYEQYF
TGTGCCTGGAGTGTACGGGACAGGGGGCTGTACGAGCAGTACTTC
>NA|TRBV5-4|NA|TRBJ1-1
CASSLKSGNEAFF
TGTGCCAGCAGCTTGAAGTCGGGGAATGAAGCTTTCTTT
>NA|TRBV30|NA|TRBJ2-6
CAWSVWASGANVLTF
TGTGCCTGGAGTGTATGGGCATCTGGGGCCAACGTCCTGACTTTC
>NA|TRBV18|TRBD1|TRBJ2-7
CATRGTGVYEQYF
TGTGCCACCAGGGGGACAGGGGTCTACGAGCAGTACTTC
>NA|TRBV1|NA|TRBJ2-1
CTSSQPHLGLAHNEQFF
TGCACCAGCAGCCAACCGCACCTAGGACTAGCCCACAATGAGCAGTTCTTC
>NA|TRBV9|TRBD1|TRBJ1-1
CASSTRGTGGDTEAFF
TGTGCCAGCAGCACCCGCGGGACAGGGGGGGACACTGAAGCTTTCTTT
>NA|TRBV11-1|NA|TRBJ2-2
CASSLGGFNTGELFF
TGTGCCAGCAGCTTAGGAGGATTTAACACCGGGGAGCTGTTTTTT
>NA|TRBV27|NA|TRBJ2-7
CASSPLYPREQYF
TGTGCCAGCAGTCCCCTGTATCCGCGCGAGCAGTACTTC
>NA|TRBV5-5|TRBD1|TRBJ2-7
CASSSTGGLSYEQYF
TGTGCCAGCAGTTCTACAGGGGGCCTCTCCTACGAGCAGTACTTC
>NA|TRBV11-3|NA|TRBJ2-1
CASSSTGIYNEQFF
TGTGCCAGCAGCTCTACAGGGATCTACAATGAGCAGTTCTTC
>NA|TRBV19|TRBD1|TRBJ2-5
CASRRTGGMETQYF
TGTGCCAGTAGGAGGACAGGGGGAATGGAGACCCAGTACTTC
>NA|TRBV19|TRBD1|TRBJ2-2
CASYPQTGQGNTGELFF
TGTGCCTCTTACCCTCAGACTGGACAGGGTAACACCGGGGAGCTGTTTTTT
>NA|TRBV7-9|NA|TRBJ1-1
CASSLAGRGTEAFF
TGTGCCAGCAGCTTAGCGGGTAGGGGGACTGAAGCTTTCTTT
>NA|TRBV6-1|NA|TRBJ1-3
CASSLSVSGNTIYF
TGTGCCAGCAGCCTCTCGGTCTCTGGAAACACCATATATTTT
>NA|TRBV7-3|TRBD2|TRBJ2-1
CASSGTSGTYNEQFF
TGTGCCAGCAGTGGGACTAGCGGGACCTACAATGAGCAGTTCTTC
>NA|TRBV27|NA|TRBJ1-5
CASSFGQPNQPQHF
TGTGCCAGCAGTTTTGGACAGCCCAATCAGCCCCAGCATTTT
>NA|TRBV2|TRBD1|TRBJ2-1
CASSPTGASYNEQFF
TGTGCCAGCAGCCCGACAGGGGCCTCCTACAATGAGCAGTTCTTC
>NA|TRBV10-1|TRBD2|TRBJ2-1
CASSLAGSSYNEQFF
TGCGCCAGCAGTTTAGCGGGAAGCTCCTACAATGAGCAGTTCTTC
>NA|TRBV6-5|TRBD1|TRBJ2-3
CASSGTGRSADTQYF
TGTGCCAGCAGTGGGACAGGGAGGTCCGCAGATACGCAGTATTTT
>NA|TRBV28|TRBD1|TRBJ2-7
CASSSHSEWTGTYEQYF
TGTGCCAGCAGTTCCCATTCCGAATGGACAGGGACCTACGAGCAGTACTTC
>NA|TRBV19|NA|TRBJ2-4
CASASVGTLAKNIQYF
TGTGCCAGTGCCTCGGTGGGGACACTAGCCAAAAACATTCAGTACTTC
>NA|TRBV27|NA|TRBJ1-5
CASRRGGTGPQHF
TGTGCCAGCCGGCGGGGGGGCACGGGGCCCCAGCATTTT
>NA|TRBV27|TRBD2|TRBJ2-1
CASSSPGLAGGDNEQFF
TGTGCCAGCAGTTCCCCGGGACTAGCGGGGGGGGACAATGAGCAGTTCTTC
>once|TRBV27|TRBD2|TRBJ2-7
CASSLGRTSVYEQYF
TGTGCCAGCAGTTTAGGAAGGACTAGCGTCTACGAGCAGTACTTC
>NA|TRBV5-8|NA|TRBJ1-3
CASSLASGSYGNTIYF
TGTGCCAGCAGCTTGGCCAGCGGGTCTTATGGAAACACCATATATTTT
>NA|TRBV19|TRBD2|TRBJ2-1
CASSTQEGLAYNEQFF
TGTGCCAGTAGTACCCAGGAGGGACTAGCTTACAATGAGCAGTTCTTC
>NA|TRBV30|NA|TRBJ1-2
CAWTRQGQTLYGYTF
TGTGCCTGGACAAGGCAGGGGCAGACCCTCTATGGCTACACCTTC
>NA|TRBV5-3|NA|TRBJ1-1
CARSFFARGERTEAFF
TGTGCCAGAAGCTTCTTCGCTCGGGGGGAGAGAACTGAAGCTTTCTTT
>NA|TRBV5-6|NA|TRBJ2-2
CASSPLRFLAATGELFF
TGTGCCAGCAGCCCTTTAAGATTTCTGGCGGCCACCGGGGAGCTGTTTTTT
>NA|TRBV28|NA|TRBJ1-4
CASSAGGVGEKLFF
TGTGCCAGCAGCGCCGGAGGGGTTGGGGAAAAACTGTTTTTT
>NA|TRBV10-3|NA|TRBJ1-1
CAISDGGRGDTEAFF
TGTGCCATCAGTGACGGAGGGAGGGGGGACACTGAAGCTTTCTTT
>NA|TRBV7-3|NA|TRBJ2-2
CASSLIQGDGELFF
TGTGCCAGCAGCTTAATACAAGGAGACGGGGAGCTGTTTTTT
>NA|TRBV6-6|TRBD1|TRBJ2-2
CASSRQGNTGELFF
TGTGCCAGCAGTCGACAGGGAAACACCGGGGAGCTGTTTTTT
>NA|TRBV10-3|NA|TRBJ2-1
CAISMEGAVYNEQFF
TGTGCCATCAGTATGGAGGGGGCCGTCTACAATGAGCAGTTCTTC
>NA|TRBV19|NA|TRBJ1-2
CASSPGQTYYGYTF
TGTGCCAGTAGTCCAGGACAGACGTACTATGGCTACACCTTC